This record covers a single TCR beta chain. Its specificity is not known. The sample originates from a study of vaccination effects on CD4 cells after COVID-19. Overall study findings and caveats: Late post-vaccination samples showed marked contraction of infection- and vaccine-induced clones.

Looked up from germline, CDR1 is SGHVS and CDR2 is FNYEAQ. The CDR3 runs to 17 residues. Trimming left V 2 bases short and J 0 bases short, with 16 bases between. Using viral peptide pools, the ViraFEST assay grew out antigen-specific CD4+ T cells prior to sequencing. At the end of around 11 days of culture, CD4+ T cells were isolated. Either the BNT162b2 or mRNA-1273 vaccine was given to participants in two doses. In the vaccine recipients, nucleocapsid antibodies were negative and there was no prior SARS-CoV-2 infection. The culture medium for 1.5 million to 2.5 million PBMC per well included approximately 10 IU/ml IL-2 and 8.5 to 10 ug/ml peptides. Cells had half their medium changed to IL-2 medium on days 3 and 7. The method was immunoSEQ multiplex PCR; TCRdb's version includes in-frame clones alone and lacks a portion of them. Found here are roughly 25,000 clones, around 67% of them singletons; the top ten hold 7% to 9.5%.

The clonotype originates from a human donor who received a COVID-19 vaccine. This rearrangement joins TRBV7-6 to TRBJ2-5; D perhaps matches TRBD2 (7 bases). The sample consisted of CD4+ T cells from PBMCs cultured with SARS-CoV-2 spike peptides, taken after COVID-19 vaccination. CDR3 residues: CASSLMGGPRNQETQYF. The CDR3 nucleotides read TGTGCCAGCAGCTTAATGGGGGGGCCTAGGAACCAAGAGACCCAGTACTTC.